Here is one T cell receptor beta chain with its context. Its antigen is unknown. In the PCR, 60 Vbeta and 13 Jbeta primers were used. Here immunoSEQ multiplex PCR was the method, and the copy in TCRdb shows in-frame clones only, minus some. The sample yields 150,000 to 200,000 clones, over 70% seen once. Germline loops: CDR1 SGHRS, CDR2 YFSETQ. The CDR3 spans 12 residues. V was trimmed by 2 bases and J by 9 bases, leaving 9 bases between them. These data originate in a study of cytomegalovirus exposure and HLA in healthy donors. Study-wide points: CMV serostatus was the only immune exposure information that was available.

Sequencing was done on a sample of PBMCs. V gene TRBV5-1 combines with J gene TRBJ2-1, with D tentatively TRBD1 (6 bases). The clonotype originates from a man aged 25 to 45 in good health and CMV-seropositive. CDR3: CASSLSQGEQFF. CDR3 bases: TGCGCCAGCAGCTTATCACAGGGTGAGCAGTTCTTC.